The rows below give T cell receptor beta chains drawn from one sample of a study of blood T cell repertoires in COVID-19. This table comes from immunoSEQ multiplex PCR, and its TCRdb copy is limited to in-frame clones, with some not included. The table lists about 400,000 clones, over 75% of them singletons, with around 1.9% in the top ten. The sequencing sample was made of PBMCs or T cells enriched from blood (not recorded which). The receptors derive from a woman aged 40-49 years with acute COVID-19. The CDR3 runs from the conserved cysteine through the conserved F or W. Each record gives: J gene, clone size, V gene, D gene, CDR3 protein, CDR3 DNA. The D gene is left open where the match is weak. Some rows mark clone size as missing; the rest say once, few, many or name a class of expanded clone.

J: TRBJ2-7
size: NA
V: TRBV6-1
D: TRBD2
CDR3: CASSDLTSGYEQYF
DNA: TGTGCCAGCAGTGACCTGACTAGCGGGTACGAGCAGTACTTC

J: TRBJ2-5
size: once
V: TRBV5-1
D: TRBD1
CDR3: CASSAGTGGVQETQYF
DNA: TGCGCCAGCAGCGCCGGTACAGGGGGTGTCCAAGAGACCCAGTACTTC

J: TRBJ2-3
size: once
V: TRBV4-1
D: TRBD2
CDR3: CASSHLAGRVPDTQYF
DNA: TGCGCCAGCAGCCATCTAGCGGGTAGAGTCCCAGATACGCAGTATTTT

J: TRBJ2-1
size: NA
V: TRBV9
D: TRBD2
CDR3: CASSSRLARSYNEQFF
DNA: TGTGCCAGCAGCTCTCGACTAGCACGCTCCTACAATGAGCAGTTCTTC

J: TRBJ2-1
size: NA
V: TRBV10-2
D: TRBD2
CDR3: CASSELPLSGGPYNEQFF
DNA: TGCGCCAGCAGTGAGTTACCTCTTAGCGGGGGGCCCTACAATGAGCAGTTCTTC

J: TRBJ2-1
size: NA
V: TRBV9
D: NA
CDR3: CASSGSRGTYNEQFF
DNA: TGTGCCAGCAGCGGGTCTAGGGGTACCTACAATGAGCAGTTCTTC

J: TRBJ1-5
size: few
V: TRBV12-3/TRBV12-4
D: NA
CDR3: CASSEGGQPQHF
DNA: TGTGCCAGCAGCGAAGGAGGGCAGCCCCAGCATTTT

J: TRBJ2-3
size: NA
V: TRBV4-2
D: TRBD2
CDR3: CASSRTSGGAGSTDTQYF
DNA: TGTGCCAGCAGCCGAACTAGCGGGGGGGCGGGGAGCACAGATACGCAGTATTTT

J: TRBJ1-1
size: NA
V: TRBV30
D: TRBD1
CDR3: CAWSPRTGTNTEAFF
DNA: TGTGCCTGGAGTCCGCGGACAGGGACGAACACTGAAGCTTTCTTT

J: TRBJ1-2
size: NA
V: TRBV19
D: NA
CDR3: CASSISTGFYGYTF
DNA: TGTGCCAGTAGTATAAGTACAGGGTTCTATGGCTACACCTTC

J: TRBJ1-5
size: NA
V: TRBV3-1/TRBV3-2
D: NA
CDR3: CASSLGSNQPQHF
DNA: TGTGCCAGCAGCCTCGGGAGTAACCAGCCCCAGCATTTT

J: TRBJ1-6
size: NA
V: TRBV30
D: TRBD1
CDR3: CAWALGQGIYSPLHF
DNA: TGTGCCTGGGCCCTTGGACAGGGGATTTATTCACCCCTCCACTTT

J: TRBJ1-1
size: NA
V: TRBV7-9
D: TRBD1
CDR3: CASSPMGDRNTEAFF
DNA: TGTGCCAGCAGCCCAATGGGGGACAGGAACACTGAAGCTTTCTTT

J: TRBJ1-1
size: NA
V: TRBV7-6
D: TRBD1
CDR3: CASSLAPPGTGFGTEAFF
DNA: TGTGCCAGCAGCTTAGCCCCTCCCGGGACAGGGTTTGGCACTGAAGCTTTCTTT

J: TRBJ2-7
size: once
V: TRBV18
D: TRBD1
CDR3: CASSPKQGGYEQYF
DNA: TGTGCCAGCTCACCTAAACAGGGGGGATACGAGCAGTACTTC

J: TRBJ2-3
size: NA
V: TRBV4-2
D: TRBD2
CDR3: CASSQENYKTSGGSTDTQYF
DNA: TGTGCCAGCAGCCAAGAAAACTATAAGACTAGCGGGGGTAGCACAGATACGCAGTATTTT

J: TRBJ1-2
size: NA
V: TRBV11-3
D: TRBD1
CDR3: CASSPRRGTGPFYGYTF
DNA: TGTGCCAGCAGCCCGAGGAGAGGGACAGGGCCCTTCTATGGCTACACCTTC

J: TRBJ1-2
size: many
V: TRBV2
D: TRBD1
CDR3: CASGTGVANYGYTF
DNA: TGTGCCAGTGGGACAGGCGTGGCTAACTATGGCTACACCTTC